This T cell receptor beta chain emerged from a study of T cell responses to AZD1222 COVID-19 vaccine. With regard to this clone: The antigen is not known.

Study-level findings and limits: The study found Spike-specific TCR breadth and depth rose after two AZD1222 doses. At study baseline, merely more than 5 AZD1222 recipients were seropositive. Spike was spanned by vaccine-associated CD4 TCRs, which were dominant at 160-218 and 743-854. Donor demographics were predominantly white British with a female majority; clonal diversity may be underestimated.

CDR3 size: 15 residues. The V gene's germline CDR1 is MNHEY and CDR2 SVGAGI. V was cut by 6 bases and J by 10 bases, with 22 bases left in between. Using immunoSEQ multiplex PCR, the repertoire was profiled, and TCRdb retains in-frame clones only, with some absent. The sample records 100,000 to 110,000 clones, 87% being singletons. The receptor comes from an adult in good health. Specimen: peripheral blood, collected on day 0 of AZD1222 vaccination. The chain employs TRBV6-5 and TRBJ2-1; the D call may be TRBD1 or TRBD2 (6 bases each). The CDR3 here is CASSKGGEANEEQFF. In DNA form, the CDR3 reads TGTGCCAGCAGCAAGGGGGGAGAGGCGAACGAGGAGCAGTTCTTC.